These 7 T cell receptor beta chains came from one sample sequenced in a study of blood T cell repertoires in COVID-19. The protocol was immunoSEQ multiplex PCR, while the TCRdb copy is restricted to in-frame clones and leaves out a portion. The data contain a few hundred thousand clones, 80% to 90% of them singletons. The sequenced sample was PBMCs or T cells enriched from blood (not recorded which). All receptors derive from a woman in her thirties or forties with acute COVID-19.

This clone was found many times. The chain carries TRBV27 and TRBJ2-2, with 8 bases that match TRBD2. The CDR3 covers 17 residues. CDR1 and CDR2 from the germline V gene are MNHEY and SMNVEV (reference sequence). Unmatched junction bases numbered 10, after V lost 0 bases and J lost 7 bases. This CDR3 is CASSLSPGAGASGELFF. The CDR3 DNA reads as TGTGCCAGCAGTTTATCGCCCGGAGCGGGAGCTAGCGGGGAGCTGTTTTTT.

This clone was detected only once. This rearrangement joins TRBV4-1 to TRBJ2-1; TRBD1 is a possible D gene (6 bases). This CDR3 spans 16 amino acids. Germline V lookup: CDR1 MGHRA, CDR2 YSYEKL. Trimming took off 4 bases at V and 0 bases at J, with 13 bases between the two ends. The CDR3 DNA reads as TGCGCCAGCAGCCTGAGGACAGAGCACTCCTACAATGAGCAGTTCTTC. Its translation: CASSLRTEHSYNEQFF.

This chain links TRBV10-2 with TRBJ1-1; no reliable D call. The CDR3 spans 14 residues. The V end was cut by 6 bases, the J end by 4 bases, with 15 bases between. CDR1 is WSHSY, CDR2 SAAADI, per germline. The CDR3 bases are TGCGCCAGCAGGAGTGACTACCGGGGCACTGAAGCTTTCTTT. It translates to CASRSDYRGTEAFF.

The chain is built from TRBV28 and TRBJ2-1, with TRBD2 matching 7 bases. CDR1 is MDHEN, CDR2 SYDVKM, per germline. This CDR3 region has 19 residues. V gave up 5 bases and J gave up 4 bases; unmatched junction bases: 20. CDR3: CASSPASGIVLEFYNEQFF. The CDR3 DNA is TGTGCCAGCAGTCCGGCCAGCGGGATAGTATTAGAGTTTTACAATGAGCAGTTCTTC.

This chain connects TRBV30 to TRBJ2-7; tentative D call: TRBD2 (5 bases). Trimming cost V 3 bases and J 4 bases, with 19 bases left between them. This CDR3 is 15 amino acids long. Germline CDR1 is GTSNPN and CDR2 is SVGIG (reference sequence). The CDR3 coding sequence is TGTGCCTGGAGCACACAACTAGTTACCGTTTACGAGCAGTACTTC. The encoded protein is CAWSTQLVTVYEQYF.

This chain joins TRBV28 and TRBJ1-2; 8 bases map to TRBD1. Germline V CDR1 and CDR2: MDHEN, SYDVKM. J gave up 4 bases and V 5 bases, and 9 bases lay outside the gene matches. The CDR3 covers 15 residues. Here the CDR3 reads CASSTRQGSSYGYTF. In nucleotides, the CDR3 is TGTGCCAGCAGTACCCGACAGGGGTCAAGCTATGGCTACACCTTC.

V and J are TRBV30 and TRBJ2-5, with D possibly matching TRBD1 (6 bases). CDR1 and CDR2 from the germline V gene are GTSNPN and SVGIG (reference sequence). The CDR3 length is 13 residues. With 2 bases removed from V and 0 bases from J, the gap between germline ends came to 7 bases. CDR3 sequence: CAWSRGYQETQYF. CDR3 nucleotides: TGTGCCTGGAGTAGGGGGTACCAAGAGACCCAGTACTTC.